These 32 T cell receptor beta chains were sequenced from one sample in a study of neoadjuvant anti-PD-1 for oral cavity cancer. Method: immunoSEQ multiplex PCR; TCRdb's copy keeps in-frame clones and lacks some. The table shows about 80,000 clones, with around 80% occurring only once. The sample here was PBMCs, taken before nivolumab (anti-PD-1) treatment. The receptors originated from a person aged 35-80 years with oral cavity squamous cell carcinoma.

The chain uses TRBV5-1 and TRBJ2-7; 11 bases align to TRBD1. J gave up 7 bases and V 3 bases, and 6 bases lay outside the gene matches. CDR1 and CDR2 (germline): SGHRS, YFSETQ. The CDR3 sequence is 14 residues long. The CDR3: CASSSDRGLGEQYF. As DNA, the CDR3 is TGCGCCAGCAGCTCGGACAGGGGGCTGGGGGAGCAGTACTTC.

This chain uses TRBV30 with TRBJ2-2; D not certain. The V end lost 3 bases, the J end lost 0 bases, and 11 bases lay between the germline ends. Germline V CDR1 and CDR2: GTSNPN, SVGIG (reference sequence). This CDR3 is 15 amino acids long. The CDR3 is CAWRQGQANTGELFF. The CDR3, as DNA: TGTGCCTGGAGACAAGGGCAGGCGAACACCGGGGAGCTGTTTTTT.

The chain has TRBV9 and TRBJ2-5; 7 positions agree with TRBD2. The CDR3 extends over 13 amino acids. V dropped 4 bases and J dropped 5; count of bases not matched to a gene: 5. Germline lookup yields CDR1 SGDLS and CDR2 YYNGEE. CDR3 amino acids: CASSTWGGETQYF. For the CDR3, the DNA is TGTGCCAGCAGCACTTGGGGAGGGGAGACCCAGTACTTC. Supplemented by reference TRBV9 and TRBJ2-5, the full variable domain reads DSGVTQTPKHLITATGQRVTLRCSPRSGDLSVYWYQQSLDQGLQFLIQYYNGEERAKGNILERFSAQQFPDLHSELNLSSLELGDSALYFCASSTWGGETQYFGPGTRLLVL.

This clone turned up a few times. The chain uses TRBV20-1 and TRBJ2-5, with a weak D call TRBD2 (5 bases). The CDR3 has 11 amino acids. V lost 6 bases, J lost 5 bases, and 10 bases lay in between. Germline V gene data show CDR1 as DFQATT and CDR2 as SNEGSKA (reference sequence). Here the CDR3 reads CSAAGFETQYF. DNA of the CDR3: TGCAGTGCCGCGGGTTTTGAGACCCAGTACTTC.

The DNA of the CDR3 is TGTGCCTGGAGGGTTACAGGGGCCCAAGGCACCCAGTACTTC. This codes for CAWRVTGAQGTQYF. The V and J genes are TRBV30 and TRBJ2-5; TRBD1 aligns across 7 bases. J was trimmed by 8 bases and V by 3 bases; bases with no gene match: 12. Germline-derived CDR1 and CDR2 are GTSNPN and SVGIG (reference sequence). This CDR3 has 14 amino acids.

This clone came up a few times. This chain uses TRBV7-3 with TRBJ2-1; D remains unclear. The germline CDR1 and CDR2 sequences are SGHTA and FQGTGA. The CDR3 loop spans 13 amino acids. Trimming left V 2 bases short and J 6 bases short, with 8 bases between. The DNA for the CDR3 is TGTGCCAGCAGCTTACGAGCAGCCAATGAGCAGTTCTTC. Protein product: CASSLRAANEQFF.

The chain has TRBV19 and TRBJ2-7; D is perhaps TRBD2 (6 bases). CDR1 LNHDA and CDR2 SQIVND come from the germline V gene (reference sequence). V shed 2 bases and J shed 1 base, with 12 bases lying between them. The CDR3 has 15 amino acids. The CDR3 DNA is TGTGCCAGTAGTATACTAAGCGGAGGGTCCTACGAGCAGTACTTC. Translating gives CASSILSGGSYEQYF.

The CDR3 loop reads CASSQTLGQISGRVANEQFF. As DNA, the CDR3 is TGCGCCAGCAGCCAAACCCTTGGACAGATTAGCGGGAGGGTCGCGAATGAGCAGTTCTTC. The chain links TRBV4-1 to TRBJ2-1; 11 bases fit TRBD2. Per germline, CDR1 MGHRA and CDR2 YSYEKL. The CDR3 extends over 20 amino acids. The V and J ends lost 2 bases and 7 bases, in that order; junction bases with no gene match: 19.

The chain recombines TRBV9 with TRBJ1-5; D perhaps matches TRBD1 (5 bases). Trimming removed 3 bases at V and 1 base at J, with 5 bases between. The V gene's germline CDR1 is SGDLS and CDR2 YYNGEE. The CDR3 totals 13 residues. The DNA of the CDR3 is TGTGCCAGCAGCGGGGGGAGCAATCAGCCCCAGCATTTT. This codes for CASSGGSNQPQHF.

This clone appeared a single time. V is TRBV30 and J is TRBJ2-7; a possible D gene is TRBD1 (5 bases). The CDR3 spans 12 residues. V lost 0 bases, J lost 7 bases, and 10 bases lay in between. Per the germline V gene, CDR1 is GTSNPN and CDR2 is SVGIG (reference sequence). The CDR3 DNA sequence: TGTGCCTGGAGTGTACTCAGGGAAGAGCAGTACTTC. This sequence encodes CAWSVLREEQYF.

This clone was detected only a few times. This chain links TRBV2 with TRBJ2-1; 10 nucleotides agree with TRBD2. Germline values: CDR1 SNHLY, CDR2 FYNNEI. CDR3 length: 16 residues. The trim removed 4 bases at V and 7 bases at J, leaving 10 bases unmatched. The CDR3 is CASSGLLAGPENEQFF. For the CDR3, the DNA is TGTGCCAGCAGTGGTTTACTAGCGGGGCCGGAGAATGAGCAGTTCTTC.

The CDR3 DNA is TGTGCCAGCAGTTCTCCGGGACAGGCGTATGGCTACACCTTC. This codes for CASSSPGQAYGYTF. The rearrangement joins TRBV27 to TRBJ1-2, with TRBD1 matching over 8 bases. The length of the CDR3 is 14 residues. Trimming cost V 4 bases and J 5 bases; bases outside gene matches: 6. CDR1 and CDR2 (germline): MNHEY, SMNVEV (reference sequence).

The chain is built from TRBV6-1 and TRBJ2-1, with 13 bases that match TRBD2. The CDR3 contains 15 residues. With 7 bases clipped from V and 3 bases from J, the junction kept 3 bases outside the gene matches. Germline V CDR1 and CDR2: MNHNS, SASEGT. CDR3 amino acids: CASMGLAGFYNEQFF. CDR3 nucleotide sequence: TGTGCCAGCATGGGACTAGCGGGATTCTACAATGAGCAGTTCTTC.

The J gene is TRBJ1-3, the V gene TRBV5-1; D not certain. V gave up 7 bases and J gave up 2 bases, with 10 bases separating them. CDR3 length: 13 residues. Germline lookup yields CDR1 SGHRS and CDR2 YFSETQ. Here the CDR3 reads CASWSEAGNTIYF. The CDR3 region has the DNA TGCGCCAGCTGGTCGGAGGCTGGAAACACCATATATTTT.

V usage is TRBV28 and J usage is TRBJ1-2; 7 nucleotides line up with TRBD1. The CDR3 totals 13 residues. J was trimmed by 5 bases and V by 7 bases; bases with no gene match: 7. Germline lookup yields CDR1 MDHEN and CDR2 SYDVKM. This CDR3 reads CASTLQGRYGYTF. In nucleotides, the CDR3 is TGTGCCAGCACTCTACAGGGGAGGTATGGCTACACCTTC.

V usage is TRBV29-1 and J usage is TRBJ1-1, with TRBD1 matching over 7 bases. CDR1 is SQVTM and CDR2 is ANQGSEA in the germline V gene. The CDR3 totals 14 residues. The trim removed 7 bases at V and 3 bases at J, leaving 11 bases unmatched. Written as DNA, the CDR3 is TGCAGCGGTAGACAGGGTGTACGGGACACTGAAGCTTTCTTT. This codes for CSGRQGVRDTEAFF.

The CDR3 sequence is CASSYSRSEAFF. CDR3 DNA: TGTGCCAGCAGTTACTCGAGGAGTGAAGCTTTCTTT. The V call is TRBV6-5, the J call TRBJ1-1; no clear D. V lost 0 bases and J 7 bases, leaving 6 bases between the germline ends. Looked up from germline, CDR1 is MNHEY and CDR2 is SVGAGI. This CDR3 region has 12 residues.

This sequence joins TRBV7-3 and TRBJ2-2; TRBD2 aligns across 8 bases. This CDR3 is 16 amino acids long. The germline V gene has CDR1 SGHTA and CDR2 FQGTGA. Trimming at V came to 2 bases and at J to 1 base, leaving 3 bases not matched to a gene. The CDR3 DNA reads as TGTGCCAGCAGCTTACTGAGCGGGAGGAACACCGGGGAGCTGTTTTTT. Translation gives CASSLLSGRNTGELFF.

The gene calls are TRBV7-8 and TRBJ2-1; the match to TRBD2 covers 13 bases. The CDR3 totals 16 residues. Germline values: CDR1 SGHVS, CDR2 FQNEAQ. V was clipped by 3 bases and J by 7 bases; unmatched bases: 6. The CDR3: CASSLGLAGNGNEQFF. CDR3 coding DNA: TGTGCCAGCAGCTTGGGACTAGCGGGAAACGGGAATGAGCAGTTCTTC.

The chain is built from TRBV5-1 and TRBJ2-3, with a weak D call TRBD1 (5 bases). V lost 4 bases to trimming and J lost 5 bases, with 17 bases between them. Germline CDR1 is SGHRS and CDR2 is YFSETQ. The CDR3 totals 15 residues. CDR3 protein: CASSPSARQGDTQYF. The DNA of the CDR3 is TGCGCCAGCAGCCCCTCTGCGCGGCAGGGAGATACGCAGTATTTT.

V is TRBV5-1 and J is TRBJ1-4; weak D call: TRBD1 (5 bases). In germline, CDR1 is SGHRS, CDR2 YFSETQ. V dropped 0 bases and J dropped 7 bases, with 13 bases sitting between them. CDR3 length: 15 residues. Here the CDR3 reads CASSLEGTLAEKLFF. The CDR3, as DNA: TGCGCCAGCAGCTTGGAAGGGACGCTAGCTGAAAAACTGTTTTTT. Variable domain in full (rest from reference TRBV5-1 and TRBJ1-4): KAGVTQTPRYLIKTRGQQVTLSCSPISGHRSVSWYQQTPGQGLQFLFEYFSETQRNKGNFPGRFSGRQFSNSRSEMNVSTLELGDSALYLCASSLEGTLAEKLFFGSGTQLSVL.

V gene TRBV13 combines with J gene TRBJ1-2; maybe TRBD1 (6 bases). The V gene's germline CDR1 is PRHDT and CDR2 FYEKMQ (reference sequence). The CDR3 loop spans 14 amino acids. V lost 0 bases and J lost 6, with 11 bases in between. For the CDR3, the DNA is TGTGCCAGCAGCTTAGGCACAGGGATAGATGGCTACACCTTC. Its protein product is CASSLGTGIDGYTF.

As concerns this clone: An end of the junction does not agree with germline; a read error may underlie this. This chain connects TRBV7-7 to TRBJ2-3; D is unresolved. This CDR3 spans 13 amino acids. Germline V gene lookup returns CDR1 SSHAT and CDR2 FNYEAQ (reference sequence). The CDR3 here is CASSFGSTDTQYF. CDR3 DNA sequence: TGTGCTAGCAGCTTTGGGTCCACAGATACGCAGTATTTT.

A single count supports this clone. The chain is built from TRBV7-9 and TRBJ2-7, with D possibly being TRBD2 (6 bases). The germline gives CDR1 SEHNR, CDR2 FQNEAQ (reference sequence). CDR3 length equals 14 residues. The V and J ends lost 1 base and 2 bases respectively, with 9 bases between them. CDR3 coding DNA: TGTGCCAGCAGCTTAGTGGGGGGAACCTACGAGCAGTACTTC. This encodes CASSLVGGTYEQYF.

The J gene is TRBJ2-7, the V gene TRBV6-1; no clear D. The CDR3 is made up of 14 amino acids. Germline loops: CDR1 MNHNS, CDR2 SASEGT. The V gene lost 7 bases and the J gene lost 2 bases, with 15 bases spanning the gap. CDR3 DNA: TGTGCCAGCACGTCGAGGCCGGGTCCCTACGAGCAGTACTTC. It encodes CASTSRPGPYEQYF.

The V and J genes are TRBV10-3 and TRBJ2-5; no definite D call. This CDR3 has 12 amino acids. The germline V gene has CDR1 ENHRY and CDR2 SYGVKD. The germline V and J ends were trimmed by 3 bases and 4 bases, with 6 bases remaining between them. CDR3 protein: CAISDKGETQYF. The CDR3 DNA sequence: TGTGCCATCAGTGACAAAGGAGAGACCCAGTACTTC.

The DNA for the CDR3 is TGTGCCTGGTATAGCGGGAGGTTTCAAGAGACCCAGTACTTC. This codes for CAWYSGRFQETQYF. V gene TRBV30 combines with J gene TRBJ2-5; 10 bases align to TRBD2. Germline V CDR1 and CDR2: GTSNPN, SVGIG (reference sequence). V gave up 5 bases and J gave up 2 bases; unmatched junction bases: 5. There are 14 residues in the CDR3.

The V call is TRBV6-1, the J call TRBJ2-5, with TRBD1 identical over 8 bases. There are 14 residues in the CDR3. Trimming at V came to 4 bases and at J to 3 bases, leaving 4 bases not matched to a gene. CDR1 and CDR2 (germline): MNHNS, SASEGT. DNA of the CDR3: TGTGCCAGCAGTGGGACAGGGCCCGAAGAGACCCAGTACTTC. Encoded protein: CASSGTGPEETQYF.

CDR3 sequence (DNA): TGTGCCAGCAGCCCGGGACATGGGCAAGAGACCCAGTACTTC. Residues: CASSPGHGQETQYF. This chain connects TRBV13 to TRBJ2-5; TRBD1 is a possible D gene (6 bases). Deletions cut 5 bases from V and 2 bases from J, with 12 bases between. Germline values: CDR1 PRHDT, CDR2 FYEKMQ (reference sequence). CDR3 length: 14 residues.

The rearrangement joins TRBV6-5 to TRBJ2-1, with 7 bases that match TRBD1. V shed 5 bases, J shed 3 bases, and the junction held 7 bases outside the gene matches. CDR1 is MNHEY and CDR2 is SVGAGI in the germline V gene. This CDR3 comprises 15 residues. Here the CDR3 reads CASSKIQGLYNEQFF. CDR3 DNA: TGTGCCAGCAGTAAGATACAGGGGCTCTACAATGAGCAGTTCTTC.

The chain employs TRBV6-5 and TRBJ2-3; 11 bases are a match to TRBD2. Unmatched junction bases numbered 6, after V lost 4 bases and J lost 3 bases. From germline, CDR1 is MNHEY and CDR2 SVGAGI. The CDR3 contains 16 residues. CDR3 nucleotide sequence: TGTGCCAGCAGTTCACTAGCGGGAGTGTGGACAGATACGCAGTATTTT. It codes for CASSSLAGVWTDTQYF.

The chain joins TRBV28 to TRBJ1-2; D ambiguous. The V gene's germline CDR1 is MDHEN and CDR2 SYDVKM. The CDR3 consists of 16 residues. Trimming removed 3 bases from V and 1 base from J, with 15 bases in between. The CDR3 DNA reads TGTGCCAGCAGTTTTCCGTTGTGGGGTCTTAACTATGGCTACACCTTC. Protein product: CASSFPLWGLNYGYTF.